One TCR beta chain is described in this entry. Antigen: not known. This specimen belongs to a study of shared clonotypes between healthy human individuals. General study results and limits: What naive subsets generally showed was a larger estimated richness than memory subsets showed.

Generated by immunoSEQ multiplex PCR, the TCRdb table keeps only in-frame clones and is missing some. The table includes roughly 1,100,000 clones, more than 60% detected once. Germline V gene lookup returns CDR1 SNHLY and CDR2 FYNNEI. V dropped 4 bases and J dropped 2 bases, with 15 bases sitting between them. The CDR3 spans 15 residues. This sequence originates from a man between 18 and 35 years old in good health. This chain connects TRBV2 to TRBJ2-7; perhaps TRBD2 as D (5 bases). The specimen sequenced was memory CD4+ T cells sorted from blood. The sample's subset: CD45RA-negative fraction. The CDR3 protein is CASSAYGLYTYEQYF. The CDR3 bases are TGTGCCAGCAGTGCGTACGGACTTTACACCTACGAGCAGTACTTC.